The 8 T cell receptor beta chains below come from one sample, sequenced in a study of T-cell memory formation after mild COVID-19. MiXCR, applied by TCRdb to the 5' RACE reads, yields one record per CDR3 protein. The sample has roughly 350,000 distinct CDR3 sequences; roughly 21% are singletons. Material for sequencing was PBMCs or a T cell subset sorted from them (not recorded which). These receptors originate from an adult woman who had mild COVID-19 (a few samples of this study predate the infection). Cell type and time point are not known.

CDR3 sequence reads: CASSQPGPYHSGANVLTF. CDR3 sequence (DNA): TGTGCCAGCTCACAACCGGGACCGTACCACTCTGGGGCCAACGTCCTGACTTTC. The chain uses TRBV18 and TRBJ2-6; D may correspond to TRBD1 or TRBD2 (5 bases each). This CDR3 region has 18 residues. The germline V gene encodes CDR1 KGHSH and CDR2 LQKENI. With 4 bases removed from V and 0 bases from J, the gap between germline ends came to 16 bases.

This clonotype was counted only a few times. The V call is TRBV4-1, the J call TRBJ1-3; D is unresolved. This CDR3 region has 21 residues. Trimming stripped 1 base from V and 0 bases from J, with 25 bases between. CDR1 and CDR2 from the germline V gene are MGHRA and YSYEKL. The DNA for the CDR3 is TGCGCCAGCAGCCAAGGGTTCATCGTATCGGTTCGACGATCCTCTGGAAACACCATATATTTT. Protein: CASSQGFIVSVRRSSGNTIYF.

Ten or more counts support this clonotype. The chain employs TRBV5-1 and TRBJ2-3; D perhaps matches TRBD1 (6 bases). This CDR3 spans 14 amino acids. The V end was cut by 0 bases, the J end by 1 base, with 6 bases between. In germline, CDR1 is SGHRS, CDR2 YFSETQ. The CDR3 is CASSLDRGTDTQYF. The CDR3 region has the DNA TGCGCCAGCAGCTTGGACAGGGGCACAGATACGCAGTATTTT.

The CDR3 DNA sequence: TGTGCCAGCGGTCAGACAGGGGGCACCGGGGAGCTGTTTTTT. It encodes CASGQTGGTGELFF. The gene calls are TRBV12-3 or TRBV12-4 and TRBJ2-2, with 9 bases lining up with TRBD1. The ends lost 8 bases at V and 4 bases at J; junction bases unmatched: 5. CDR3 length: 14 residues.

The chain employs TRBV5-1 and TRBJ2-3; possibly TRBD2 for D (5 bases). The V gene lost 0 bases and the J gene lost 5 bases, with 13 bases spanning the gap. The CDR3 covers 15 residues. The germline gives CDR1 SGHRS, CDR2 YFSETQ. CDR3 sequence: CASSLDLGAGDTQYF. The CDR3 DNA reads TGCGCCAGCAGCTTGGACTTGGGTGCGGGAGATACGCAGTATTTT.

V and J are TRBV20-1 and TRBJ1-2, with D uncertain. Germline V gene sequence: CDR1 DFQATT, CDR2 SNEGSKA (reference sequence). The CDR3 runs 17 residues. The V and J ends lost 0 bases and 1 base respectively, with 18 bases between them. The CDR3 reads CSARDLSWARNNYGYTF. CDR3 sequence (DNA): TGCAGTGCTAGAGACCTGTCTTGGGCCAGGAATAACTATGGCTACACCTTC.

This clonotype has ten or more counts. The chain joins TRBV7-6 to TRBJ1-2; D remains ambiguous. There are 12 residues in the CDR3. V shed 3 bases and J shed 6 bases, with 8 bases lying between them. Per the germline V gene, CDR1 is SGHVS and CDR2 is FNYEAQ. The CDR3 nucleotides read TGTGCCAGCAGCTTTGGAGAGAATGGCTACACCTTC. Translated, it gives CASSFGENGYTF.

This clonotype was seen only a few times. The chain has TRBV2 and TRBJ1-1; D is uncertain. CDR3 length equals 13 residues. V was clipped by 6 bases and J by 5 bases, with 13 bases between them. Germline CDR1 and CDR2: SNHLY and FYNNEI. CDR3 bases: TGTGCCAGCAGCCTCGGGCCAAAGACTGAAGCTTTCTTT. Protein sequence: CASSLGPKTEAFF. Full variable domain (outside the CDR3, taken from reference TRBV2 and TRBJ1-1): EPEVTQTPSHQVTQMGQEVILRCVPISNHLYFYWYRQILGQKVEFLVSFYNNEISEKSEIFDDQFSVERPDGSNFTLKIRSTKLEDSAMYFCASSLGPKTEAFFGQGTRLTVV.